The source of this TCR beta chain is a study of shared clonotypes between healthy human individuals. Study conclusions and caveats: The study sampled only blood, and tissue repertoires likely differ.

Recent acute infections and vaccinations were absent in the healthy HIV-negative adult donors. Caucasian adults residing in Nashville, Tennessee made up all the donors. On this clone itself: Its specificity is not known.

CDR1 LNHDA and CDR2 SQIVND come from the germline V gene (reference sequence). This CDR3 is built from 14 residues. V was pared by 6 bases and J by 1 base, with 1 base of the junction left unmatched. At the deep level, the assay was run. The data were produced by immunoSEQ multiplex PCR, yet TCRdb's version contains in-frame clones alone and is incomplete. This table has approximately 470,000 clones, roughly 80% appearing once. Sample: PBMCs. The clonotype was recovered from a woman between 40 and 50 years old in good health. Some clones in this sample may be carry-over from other donors' samples. J is TRBJ2-3 and V is TRBV19; the match to TRBD1 covers 10 bases. CDR3 loop: CASRDRGGTDTQYF. The DNA of the CDR3 is TGTGCCAGTAGGGACAGGGGGGGCACAGATACGCAGTATTTT.